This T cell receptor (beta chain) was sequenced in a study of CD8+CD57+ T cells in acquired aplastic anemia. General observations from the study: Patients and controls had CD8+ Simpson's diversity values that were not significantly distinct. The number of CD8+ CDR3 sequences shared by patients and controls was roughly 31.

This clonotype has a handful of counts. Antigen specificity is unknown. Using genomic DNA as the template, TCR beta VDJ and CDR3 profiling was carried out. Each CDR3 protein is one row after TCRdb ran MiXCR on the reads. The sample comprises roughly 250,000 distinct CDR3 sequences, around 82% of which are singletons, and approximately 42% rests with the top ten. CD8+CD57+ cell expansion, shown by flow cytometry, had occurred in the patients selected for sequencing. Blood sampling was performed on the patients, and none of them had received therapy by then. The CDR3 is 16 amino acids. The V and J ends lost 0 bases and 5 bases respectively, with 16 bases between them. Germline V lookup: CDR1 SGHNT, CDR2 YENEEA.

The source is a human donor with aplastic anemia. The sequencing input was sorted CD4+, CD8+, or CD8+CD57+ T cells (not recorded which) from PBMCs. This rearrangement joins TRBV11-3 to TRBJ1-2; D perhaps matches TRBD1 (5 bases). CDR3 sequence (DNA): TGTGCCAGCAGCTTAGATCGGGACGGGCTCGTATATGGCTACACCTTC. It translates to CASSLDRDGLVYGYTF.